The 31 T cell receptor beta chains in this list originate from one sample, sequenced in a study of OX40 agonist ivuxolimab in advanced cancers. Assay: immunoSEQ multiplex PCR; the TCRdb copy retains only in-frame clones and omits some. There are roughly 30,000 clones in the sample; 80% to 95% occur only once, and about 9% lies in the top ten. The sequencing used CD4+ or CD8+ T cells sorted from blood, collected in a trial of the OX40 agonist ivuxolimab. These TCRs come from an adult with an advanced solid tumor such as melanoma, head and neck, liver or kidney cancer.

V is TRBV7-2 and J is TRBJ2-7; TRBD2 is a possible D gene (5 bases). The CDR3 runs to 14 residues. V gave up 5 bases and J gave up 5 bases, with 16 bases separating them. Germline V lookup: CDR1 SGHTA, CDR2 FQGNSA. CDR3 loop: CASSPGVGFHEQYF. DNA of the CDR3: TGTGCCAGCAGCCCCGGGGTGGGGTTCCACGAGCAGTACTTC.

The chain combines TRBV5-1 with TRBJ1-1; 7 positions match TRBD1. V trimming: 4 bases; J trimming: 0 bases; junction bases outside the gene matches: 3. The germline gives CDR1 SGHRS, CDR2 YFSETQ. CDR3 length: 14 amino acids. The CDR3 DNA sequence: TGCGCCAGCAGCCCCGGGACAGTGAACACTGAAGCTTTCTTT. It is translated as CASSPGTVNTEAFF.

V gene TRBV7-8 combines with J gene TRBJ1-2; D may be TRBD1 (5 bases). V was shortened by 8 bases and J by 2 bases, with 12 bases between the two germline ends. Germline CDR1 is SGHVS and CDR2 is FQNEAQ. The CDR3 loop spans 13 amino acids. CDR3 DNA sequence: TGTGCCAGCGCCCTCTGGGGGAACTATGGCTACACCTTC. Protein sequence: CASALWGNYGYTF.

This sequence joins TRBV6-6 and TRBJ1-2; D not resolved. The CDR3 spans 14 residues. The V end lost 5 bases, the J end lost 4 bases, and 14 bases lay between the germline ends. Per germline, CDR1 MNHNY and CDR2 SVGAGI (reference sequence). This CDR3 is CASSAQPPGYGYTF. The CDR3 nucleotides are TGTGCCAGCAGTGCTCAGCCGCCTGGCTATGGCTACACCTTC.

The chain joins TRBV7-9 to TRBJ2-7; D ambiguous. Between the trimmed V and J ends, which lost 5 bases and 0 bases, there was a span of 8 bases. The CDR3 totals 13 residues. Germline V gene sequence: CDR1 SEHNR, CDR2 FQNEAQ (reference sequence). The CDR3 reads CASSPRTSYEQYF. DNA of the CDR3: TGTGCCAGCAGCCCACGGACCTCCTACGAGCAGTACTTC.

The V gene is TRBV2, the J gene TRBJ2-1, with D possibly being TRBD2 (5 bases). The CDR3 is made up of 17 amino acids. The V gene lost 1 base and the J gene lost 9 bases, with 22 bases spanning the gap. Germline V gene sequence: CDR1 SNHLY, CDR2 FYNNEI. This CDR3 is CASSEGIGLARLSEQFF. CDR3 DNA: TGTGCCAGCAGTGAAGGTATTGGGTTAGCGAGATTGAGTGAGCAGTTCTTC.

The rearrangement links TRBV27 to TRBJ2-2; TRBD1 might be the D (6 bases). The germline gives CDR1 MNHEY, CDR2 SMNVEV (reference sequence). The CDR3 loop spans 15 amino acids. Trimming removed 0 bases at V and 3 bases at J, with 8 bases between. DNA of the CDR3: TGTGCCAGCAGTTTATCGAGGACAGACACCGGGGAGCTGTTTTTT. Translation: CASSLSRTDTGELFF.

The V and J genes are TRBV7-2 and TRBJ2-7, with a tentative D call TRBD1 (5 bases). Per germline, CDR1 SGHTA and CDR2 FQGNSA. The V end lost 1 base, the J end lost 6 bases, and 13 bases lay between the germline ends. The CDR3 is made up of 14 amino acids. Here the CDR3 DNA reads TGTGCCAGCAGCTTAGGCAGGGAATTTGCCGAGCAGTACTTC. This gives the protein CASSLGREFAEQYF.

The chain employs TRBV5-4 and TRBJ2-7; TRBD1 is a possible D gene (5 bases). With 0 bases removed from V and 3 bases from J, the gap between germline ends came to 16 bases. From germline, CDR1 is SGHNT and CDR2 YYREEE (reference sequence). The CDR3 sequence is 16 residues long. The CDR3 DNA sequence: TGTGCCAGCAGCTTGGCCCAGGGTACGGCCCTCTACGAGCAGTACTTC. It translates to CASSLAQGTALYEQYF.

V usage is TRBV25-1 and J usage is TRBJ1-1; 8 bases fit TRBD1. Germline loops: CDR1 MGHDK, CDR2 SYGVNS. V lost 4 bases to trimming and J lost 5 bases; unmatched junction nucleotides: 9. The CDR3 covers 15 residues. The CDR3 nucleotides are TGTGCCAGCAGTGCGTCAACAGGGGGGAGGACTGAAGCTTTCTTT. It specifies CASSASTGGRTEAFF.

This chain joins TRBV20-1 and TRBJ2-7; D call uncertain. Trimming left V 4 bases short and J 5 bases short, with 6 bases between. Per the germline V gene, CDR1 is DFQATT and CDR2 is SNEGSKA (reference sequence). CDR3 length equals 10 residues. CDR3 sequence reads: CSAKVDEQYF. The CDR3 bases are TGCAGTGCTAAGGTAGACGAGCAGTACTTC.

V is TRBV7-9 and J is TRBJ2-1; 7 bases fit TRBD1. CDR1 and CDR2 (germline): SEHNR, FQNEAQ (reference sequence). The CDR3 is made up of 14 amino acids. The V segment lost 5 bases and the J segment 0 bases; nucleotides outside the gene matches: 1. DNA of the CDR3: TGTGCCAGCAGCGGGGACAGCTCCTACAATGAGCAGTTCTTC. It encodes CASSGDSSYNEQFF.

The V gene is TRBV6-5, the J gene TRBJ1-5; no clear D. This CDR3 has 13 amino acids. Germline CDR1 and CDR2: MNHEY and SVGAGI. V was clipped by 4 bases and J by 4 bases, with 8 bases between them. Here the CDR3 DNA reads TGTGCCAGCAGTTCGAATGCAAATCAGCCCCAGCATTTT. Translated: CASSSNANQPQHF.

V gene TRBV5-1 combines with J gene TRBJ1-2; a possible D gene is TRBD1 (6 bases). Germline V gene lookup returns CDR1 SGHRS and CDR2 YFSETQ. The germline V and J ends were trimmed by 5 bases and 4 bases, with 15 bases remaining between them. The CDR3 is 14 amino acids. The CDR3: CASSPAQGSYGYTF. CDR3 DNA sequence: TGCGCCAGCAGTCCCGCCCAGGGGTCCTATGGCTACACCTTC.

The chain recombines TRBV11-1 with TRBJ2-3, with D perhaps assigned TRBD1 or TRBD2 (5 bases each). Germline V gene lookup returns CDR1 SGHAT and CDR2 FQDESV (reference sequence). This CDR3 is 13 amino acids long. V lost 5 bases, J lost 6 bases, and 12 bases lay in between. The CDR3 sequence: CASSPGPRDTQYF. In DNA, the CDR3 is TGTGCCAGCAGCCCGGGACCCCGGGATACGCAGTATTTT.

V and J are TRBV2 and TRBJ2-1; D is unresolved. CDR1 and CDR2 from the germline V gene are SNHLY and FYNNEI. Trimming left V 3 bases short and J 6 bases short, with 12 bases between. The CDR3 length is 14 residues. This CDR3 reads CASSDTTSLNEQFF. As DNA, the CDR3 is TGTGCCAGCAGTGATACGACTTCCCTCAATGAGCAGTTCTTC.

This rearrangement joins TRBV10-1 to TRBJ2-3, with 11 bases lining up with TRBD2. Germline V gene data show CDR1 as WNHNN and CDR2 as SYGVQD (reference sequence). Trimming removed 0 bases from V and 2 bases from J; junction bases left unmatched: 7. The CDR3 runs 18 residues. The chain's CDR3 is CASSESPGLAEITDTQYF. The CDR3, as DNA: TGCGCCAGCAGTGAGTCGCCGGGACTAGCGGAAATCACAGATACGCAGTATTTT.

The V and J genes are TRBV6-5 and TRBJ1-6, with a weak D call TRBD1 (5 bases). The CDR3 totals 16 residues. Trimming cost V 4 bases and J 6 bases, with 16 bases left between them. Per the germline V gene, CDR1 is MNHEY and CDR2 is SVGAGI. This CDR3 reads CASSSGGSLGNSPLHF. In nucleotides, the CDR3 is TGTGCCAGCAGTTCGGGGGGGTCCTTGGGTAATTCACCCCTCCACTTT.

The chain carries TRBV6-5 and TRBJ1-3; the D is unclear. The CDR3 is 14 residues long. The V and J ends lost 2 bases and 0 bases respectively, with 5 bases between them. Germline CDR1 and CDR2: MNHEY and SVGAGI. Written as DNA, the CDR3 is TGTGCCAGCAGTTACCTCGACTCTGGAAACACCATATATTTT. This encodes CASSYLDSGNTIYF.

J is TRBJ2-1 and V is TRBV19; TRBD2 matches 11 bases. V gave up 9 bases and J gave up 3 bases; unmatched junction bases: 7. Germline V gene data show CDR1 as LNHDA and CDR2 as SQIVND (reference sequence). This CDR3 comprises 15 residues. This CDR3 is CASSSGTSGYNEQFF. CDR3 DNA: TGTGCCAGCAGTTCCGGGACTAGCGGCTACAATGAGCAGTTCTTC.

The chain couples TRBV6-1 to TRBJ2-3; 9 bases are a match to TRBD2. The CDR3 is 14 residues long. Germline V CDR1 and CDR2: MNHNS, SASEGT. V lost 5 bases to trimming and J lost 6 bases; unmatched junction nucleotides: 6. The CDR3 loop is CASSKRLAADTQYF. CDR3 in DNA: TGTGCCAGCAGTAAACGACTAGCGGCGGATACGCAGTATTTT.

The chain has TRBV4-1 and TRBJ2-1; tentatively, D is TRBD2 (5 bases). The CDR3 is 16 amino acids. Germline V gene lookup returns CDR1 MGHRA and CDR2 YSYEKL. V gave up 4 bases and J gave up 2 bases, with 15 bases separating them. The CDR3, as DNA: TGCGCCAGCAGCCCATTAGCGACTCAAGCCTACAATGAGCAGTTCTTC. Encoded protein: CASSPLATQAYNEQFF.

The genes are TRBV29-1 and TRBJ2-5, with TRBD2 matching 7 bases. Germline-derived CDR1 and CDR2 are SQVTM and ANQGSEA. V lost 2 bases, J lost 4 bases, and 10 bases stayed unmatched. The CDR3 consists of 15 residues. In DNA form, the CDR3 reads TGCAGCGTTGAAAAGGCGGGGGAGGGAGGAGAGACCCAGTACTTC. Encoded protein: CSVEKAGEGGETQYF.

V is TRBV9 and J is TRBJ2-7, with D tentatively TRBD1 or TRBD2 (5 bases each). This CDR3 comprises 14 residues. The V end lost 4 bases, the J end lost 2 bases, and 13 bases lay between the germline ends. Per the germline V gene, CDR1 is SGDLS and CDR2 is YYNGEE. The CDR3 loop is CASSPSRGPYEQYF. The CDR3 region has the DNA TGTGCCAGCAGCCCCTCGAGGGGCCCCTACGAGCAGTACTTC.

The V gene is TRBV5-1, the J gene TRBJ2-2; D gene unclear. The V end lost 2 bases, the J end lost 7 bases, and 6 bases lay between the germline ends. CDR3 length: 12 amino acids. Germline values: CDR1 SGHRS, CDR2 YFSETQ. CDR3 in DNA: TGCGCCAGCAGCTTCAGCGACGGGGAGCTGTTTTTT. Its protein is CASSFSDGELFF.

The chain recombines TRBV5-6 with TRBJ2-7, with a weak D call TRBD1 (5 bases). The CDR3 covers 13 residues. The V end lost 0 bases, the J end lost 4 bases, and 8 bases lay between the germline ends. Looked up from germline, CDR1 is SGHDT and CDR2 is YYEEEE. In DNA, the CDR3 is TGTGCCAGCAGCTTGGTCCAGGGTTACGAGCAGTACTTC. Protein product: CASSLVQGYEQYF. Using reference TRBV5-6 and TRBJ2-7 for the parts outside the CDR3, the full variable domain is DAGVTQSPTHLIKTRGQQVTLRCSPKSGHDTVSWYQQALGQGPQFIFQYYEEEERQRGNFPDRFSGHQFPNYSSELNVNALLLGDSALYLCASSLVQGYEQYFGPGTRLTVT.

The chain uses TRBV23-1 and TRBJ2-7; perhaps TRBD1 as D (5 bases). TRBV23-1 is an ORF; its function is uncertain. The V and J ends lost 2 bases and 12 bases respectively, with 17 bases between them. This CDR3 comprises 13 residues. The CDR3 DNA sequence: TGCGCCAGCAGTCAAAAGGGGTACCCAGTCCTGTACTTC. This sequence encodes CASSQKGYPVLYF.

The chain employs TRBV19 and TRBJ2-3; TRBD2 matches 13 bases. Germline lookup yields CDR1 LNHDA and CDR2 SQIVND (reference sequence). V lost 0 bases and J lost 6; bases outside the gene matches: 9. This CDR3 comprises 18 residues. The CDR3 spells CASSIDRGLAGVLDTQYF. The CDR3 DNA follows: TGTGCCAGTAGTATAGACCGCGGACTAGCGGGAGTCTTGGATACGCAGTATTTT.

V and J are TRBV10-3 and TRBJ1-4; tentatively, D is TRBD1 (5 bases). The CDR3 is 14 amino acids. The germline CDR1 and CDR2 sequences are ENHRY and SYGVKD. With 10 bases removed from V and 4 bases from J, the gap between germline ends came to 16 bases. CDR3 in DNA: TGTGCCACCAGGGAAGGTTATGATAATGAAAAACTGTTTTTT. It encodes CATREGYDNEKLFF.

This chain links TRBV11-2 with TRBJ1-5; D is uncertain. The CDR3 length is 16 residues. The germline gives CDR1 SGHAT, CDR2 FQNNGV. V lost 1 base, J lost 0 bases, and 10 bases lay in between. CDR3 sequence: CASSLGSRLSNQPQHF. The DNA of the CDR3 is TGTGCCAGCAGCTTAGGATCGCGACTTAGCAATCAGCCCCAGCATTTT.

The chain links TRBV4-3 to TRBJ1-1; 7 bases line up with TRBD1. Unmatched junction bases numbered 10, after V lost 5 bases and J lost 4 bases. This CDR3 spans 15 amino acids. Per the germline V gene, CDR1 is LGHNA and CDR2 is YSLEER. CDR3 nucleotide sequence: TGCGCCAGCAGCTACTACAGGGGATCGGTCACTGAAGCTTTCTTT. It encodes CASSYYRGSVTEAFF.